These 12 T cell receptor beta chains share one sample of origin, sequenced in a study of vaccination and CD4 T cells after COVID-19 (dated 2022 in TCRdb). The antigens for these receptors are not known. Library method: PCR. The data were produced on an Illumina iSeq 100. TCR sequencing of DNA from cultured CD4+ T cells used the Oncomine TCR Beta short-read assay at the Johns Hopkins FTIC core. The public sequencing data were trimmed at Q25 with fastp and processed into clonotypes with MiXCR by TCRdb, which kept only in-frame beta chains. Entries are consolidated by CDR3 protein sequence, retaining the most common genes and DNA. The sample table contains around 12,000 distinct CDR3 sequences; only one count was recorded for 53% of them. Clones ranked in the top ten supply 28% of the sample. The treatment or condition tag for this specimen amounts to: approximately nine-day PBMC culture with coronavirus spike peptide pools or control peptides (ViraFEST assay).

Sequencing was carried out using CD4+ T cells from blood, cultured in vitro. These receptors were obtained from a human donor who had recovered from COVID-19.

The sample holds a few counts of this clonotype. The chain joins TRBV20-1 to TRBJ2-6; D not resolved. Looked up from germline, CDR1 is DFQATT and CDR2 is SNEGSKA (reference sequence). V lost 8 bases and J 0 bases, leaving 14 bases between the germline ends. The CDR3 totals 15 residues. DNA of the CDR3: TGCAGTCCACAAACGGGTCCCTCTGGGGCCAACGTCCTGACTTTC. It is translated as CSPQTGPSGANVLTF.

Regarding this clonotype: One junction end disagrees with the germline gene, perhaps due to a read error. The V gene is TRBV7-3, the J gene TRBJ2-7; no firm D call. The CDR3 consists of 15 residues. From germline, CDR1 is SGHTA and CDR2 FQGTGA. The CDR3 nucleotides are TGTGCCAGCAGCTCATATTACTACGCCATCTACGAGCAGTGCTTC. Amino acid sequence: CASSSYYYAIYEQCF.

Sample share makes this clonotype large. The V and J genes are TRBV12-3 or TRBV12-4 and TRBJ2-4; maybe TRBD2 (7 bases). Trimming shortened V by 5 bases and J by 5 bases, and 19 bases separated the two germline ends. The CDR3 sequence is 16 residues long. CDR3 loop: CASSDRDLRGQNIQYF. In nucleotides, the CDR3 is TGTGCCAGCAGTGACCGGGACTTGCGGGGGCAAAACATTCAGTACTTC.

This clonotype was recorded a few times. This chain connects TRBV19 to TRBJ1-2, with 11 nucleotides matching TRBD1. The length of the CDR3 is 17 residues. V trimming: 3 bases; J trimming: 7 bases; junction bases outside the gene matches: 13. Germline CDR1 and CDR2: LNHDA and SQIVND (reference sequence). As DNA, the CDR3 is TGTGCCAGTAGTATCACCGGGACAGGGGGGACCTCTGGTGGCTACACCTTC. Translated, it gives CASSITGTGGTSGGYTF.

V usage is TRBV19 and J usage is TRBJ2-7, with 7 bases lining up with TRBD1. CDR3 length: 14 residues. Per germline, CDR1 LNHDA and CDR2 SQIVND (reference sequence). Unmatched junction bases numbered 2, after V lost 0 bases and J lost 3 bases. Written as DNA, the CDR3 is TGTGCCAGTAGTATAGATGGGACAGACTACGAGCAGTACTTC. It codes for CASSIDGTDYEQYF. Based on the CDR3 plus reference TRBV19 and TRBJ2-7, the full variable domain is DGGITQSPKYLFRKEGQNVTLSCEQNLNHDAMYWYRQDPGQGLRLIYYSQIVNDFQKGDIAEGYSVSREKKESFPLTVTSAQKNPTAFYLCASSIDGTDYEQYFGPGTRLTVT.

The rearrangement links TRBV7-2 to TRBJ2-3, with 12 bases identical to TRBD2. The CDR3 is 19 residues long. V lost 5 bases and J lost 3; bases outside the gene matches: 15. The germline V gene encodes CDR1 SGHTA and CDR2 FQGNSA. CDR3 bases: TGTGCCAGCAGCCGCAGGGCGACCAGTCTAGCGGGAGGGACAGATACGCAGTATTTT. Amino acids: CASSRRATSLAGGTDTQYF.

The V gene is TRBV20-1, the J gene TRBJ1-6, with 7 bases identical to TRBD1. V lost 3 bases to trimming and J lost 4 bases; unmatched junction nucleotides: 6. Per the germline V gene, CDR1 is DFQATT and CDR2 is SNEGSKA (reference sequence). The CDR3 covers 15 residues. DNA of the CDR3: TGCAGTGCTAGGCAGGGGGGTCAGTATAATTCACCCCTCCACTTT. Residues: CSARQGGQYNSPLHF.

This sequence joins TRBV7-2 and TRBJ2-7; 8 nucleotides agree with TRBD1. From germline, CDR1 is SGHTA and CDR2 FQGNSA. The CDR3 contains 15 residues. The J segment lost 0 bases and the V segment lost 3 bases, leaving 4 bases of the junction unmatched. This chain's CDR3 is CASSFRTGSSYEQYF. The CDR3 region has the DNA TGTGCCAGCAGCTTTAGGACAGGGAGCTCCTACGAGCAGTACTTC.

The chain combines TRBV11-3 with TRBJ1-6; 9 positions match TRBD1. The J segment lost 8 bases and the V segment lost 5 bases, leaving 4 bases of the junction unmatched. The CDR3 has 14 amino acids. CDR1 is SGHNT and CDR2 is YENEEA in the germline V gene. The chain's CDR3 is CASSPRQGDSPLHF. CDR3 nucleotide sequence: TGTGCCAGCAGCCCACGACAGGGGGATTCACCCCTCCACTTT.

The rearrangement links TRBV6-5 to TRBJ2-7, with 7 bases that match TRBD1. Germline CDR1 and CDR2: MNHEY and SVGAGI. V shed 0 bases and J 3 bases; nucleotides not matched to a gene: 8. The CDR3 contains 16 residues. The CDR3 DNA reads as TGTGCCAGCAGTTACTCGAAGGGGGCAGAGAGCTACGAGCAGTACTTC. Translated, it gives CASSYSKGAESYEQYF.

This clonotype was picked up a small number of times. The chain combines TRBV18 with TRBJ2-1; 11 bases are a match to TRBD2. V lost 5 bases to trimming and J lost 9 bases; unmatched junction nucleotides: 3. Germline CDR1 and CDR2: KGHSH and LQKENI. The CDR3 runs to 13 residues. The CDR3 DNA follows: TGTGCCAGCTCAGCACTAGCGGGAGCTGAGCAGTTCTTC. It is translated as CASSALAGAEQFF.

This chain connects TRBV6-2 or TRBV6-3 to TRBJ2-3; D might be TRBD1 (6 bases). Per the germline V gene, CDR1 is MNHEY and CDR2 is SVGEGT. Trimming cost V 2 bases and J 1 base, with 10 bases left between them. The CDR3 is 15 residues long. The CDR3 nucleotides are TGTGCCAGCAGTTACGGGGCAGGGGGCACAGATACGCAGTATTTT. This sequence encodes CASSYGAGGTDTQYF.